The present T cell receptor beta chain was sequenced within a study of blood T cells in healthy people across ages. Study summary: About one barcoded beta molecule per two T cells came from capture by template switching. Study results and limitations: Diversity estimates from one million T cells were considered underestimates. Getting older went along with TCR beta diversity per million T cells dropping roughly linearly. It was not possible, with unsorted PBMCs, to conclusively compare naive and antigen-experienced cells.

V dropped 1 base and J dropped 0 bases, with 7 bases sitting between them. The germline V gene has CDR1 LNHNV and CDR2 YYDKDF (reference sequence). The CDR3 spans 15 residues. In its sample, this clonotype was seen many times. Its antigen is as yet unknown. The second PCR ran about 6 to 12 cycles with a sample-barcoded 5' primer and J-beta primers. MiXCR, run by TCRdb on the 5' RACE reads, gives a single entry per CDR3 protein. The data contain hundreds of thousands of distinct CDR3 sequences, around 20% of them seen just once; the ten biggest clones take up 3.5% to 4%. This TCR was recovered from a man between 65 and 85 years old in good health. The sequenced material came from blood. This chain links TRBV15 with TRBJ2-1, with D possibly matching TRBD2 (6 bases). CDR3 sequence (DNA): TGTGCCACCAGCAGAGTGCGGGGCTCCTACAATGAGCAGTTCTTC. It yields the protein CATSRVRGSYNEQFF.